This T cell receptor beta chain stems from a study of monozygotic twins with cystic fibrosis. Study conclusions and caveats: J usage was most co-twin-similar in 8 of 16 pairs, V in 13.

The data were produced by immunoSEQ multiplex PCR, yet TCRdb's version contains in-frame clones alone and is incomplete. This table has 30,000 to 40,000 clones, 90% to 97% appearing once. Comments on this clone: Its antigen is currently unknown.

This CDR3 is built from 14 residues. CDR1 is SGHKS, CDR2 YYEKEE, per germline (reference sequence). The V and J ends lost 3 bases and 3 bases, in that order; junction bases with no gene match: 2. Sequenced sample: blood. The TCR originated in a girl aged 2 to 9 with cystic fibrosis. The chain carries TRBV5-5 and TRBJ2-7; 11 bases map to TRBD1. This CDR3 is CASSSGTGGYEQYF. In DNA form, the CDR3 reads TGTGCCAGCAGCTCCGGGACAGGGGGCTACGAGCAGTACTTC.